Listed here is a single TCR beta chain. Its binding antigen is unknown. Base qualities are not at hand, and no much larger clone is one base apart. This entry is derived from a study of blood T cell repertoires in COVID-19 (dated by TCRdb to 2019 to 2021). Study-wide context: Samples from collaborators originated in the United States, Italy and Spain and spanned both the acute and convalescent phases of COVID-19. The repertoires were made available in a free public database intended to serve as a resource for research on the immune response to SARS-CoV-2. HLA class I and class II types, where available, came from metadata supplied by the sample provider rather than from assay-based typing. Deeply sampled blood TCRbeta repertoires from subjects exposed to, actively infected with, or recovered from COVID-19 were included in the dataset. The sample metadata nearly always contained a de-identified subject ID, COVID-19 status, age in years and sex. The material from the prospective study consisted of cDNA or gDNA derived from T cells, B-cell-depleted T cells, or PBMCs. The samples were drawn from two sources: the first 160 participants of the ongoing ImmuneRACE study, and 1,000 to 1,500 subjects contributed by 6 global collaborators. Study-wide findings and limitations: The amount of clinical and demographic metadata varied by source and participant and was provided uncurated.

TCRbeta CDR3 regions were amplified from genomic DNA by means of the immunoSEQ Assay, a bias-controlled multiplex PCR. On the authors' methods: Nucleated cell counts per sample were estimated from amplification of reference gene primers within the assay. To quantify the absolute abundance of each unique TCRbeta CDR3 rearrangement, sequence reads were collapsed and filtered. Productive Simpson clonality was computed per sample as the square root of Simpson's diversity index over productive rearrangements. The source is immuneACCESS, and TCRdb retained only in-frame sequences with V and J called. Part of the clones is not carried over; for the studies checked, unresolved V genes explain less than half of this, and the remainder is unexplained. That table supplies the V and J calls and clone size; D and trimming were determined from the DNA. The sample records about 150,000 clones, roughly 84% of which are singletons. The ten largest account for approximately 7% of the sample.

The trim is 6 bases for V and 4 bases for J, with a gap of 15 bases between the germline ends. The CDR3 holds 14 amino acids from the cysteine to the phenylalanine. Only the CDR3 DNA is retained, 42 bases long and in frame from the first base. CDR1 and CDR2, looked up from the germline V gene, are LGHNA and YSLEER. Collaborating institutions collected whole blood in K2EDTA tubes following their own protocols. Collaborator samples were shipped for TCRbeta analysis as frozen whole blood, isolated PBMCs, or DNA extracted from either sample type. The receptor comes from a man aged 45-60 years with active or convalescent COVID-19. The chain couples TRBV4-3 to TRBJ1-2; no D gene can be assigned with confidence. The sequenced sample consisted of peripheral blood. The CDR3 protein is CASRSLDGIYGYTF. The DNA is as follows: TGCGCCAGCAGATCCCTTGACGGGATCTATGGCTACACCTTC.